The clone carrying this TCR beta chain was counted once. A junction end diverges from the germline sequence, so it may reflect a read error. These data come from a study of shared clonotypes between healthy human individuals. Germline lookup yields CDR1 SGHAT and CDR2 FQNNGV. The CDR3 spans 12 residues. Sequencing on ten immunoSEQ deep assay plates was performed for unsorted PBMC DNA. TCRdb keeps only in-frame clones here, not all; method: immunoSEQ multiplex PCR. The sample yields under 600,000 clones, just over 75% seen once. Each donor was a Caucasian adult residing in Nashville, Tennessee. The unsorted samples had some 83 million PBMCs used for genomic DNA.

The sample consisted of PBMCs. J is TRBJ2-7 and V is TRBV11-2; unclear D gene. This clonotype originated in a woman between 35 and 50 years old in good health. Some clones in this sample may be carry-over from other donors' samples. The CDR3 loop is CASSPGATLGSF. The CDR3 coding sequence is TGTGCCAGCAGCCCTGGAGCTACCCTAGGGTCGTTC. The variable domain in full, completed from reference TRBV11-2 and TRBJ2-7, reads EAGVAQSPRYKIIEKRQSVAFWCNPISGHATLYWYQQILGQGPKLLIQFQNNGVVDDSQLPKDRFSAERLKGVDSTLKIQPAKLEDSAVYLCASSPGATLGSFGPGTRLTVT.